This section outlines one TCR beta chain sequence together with its context. Germline V gene sequence: CDR1 LNHDA, CDR2 SQIVND (reference sequence). Trimming stripped 5 bases from V and 2 bases from J, with 15 bases between. There are 16 residues in the CDR3. These data originate in a study of neoadjuvant anti-PD-1 for oral cavity cancer. Measured with immunoSEQ multiplex PCR; TCRdb has only the in-frame clones, and not every one. The data contain nearly 7,000 clones, about three quarters of them singletons. This receptor was identified in a person aged 35-79 years with oral cavity squamous cell carcinoma. The material was PBMCs, obtained before nivolumab (anti-PD-1) treatment. The chain uses TRBV19 and TRBJ2-2, with no clear D. Here the CDR3 DNA reads TGTGCCAGTAGTTTGAACAGTATTCTAAACACCGGGGAGCTGTTTTTT. This sequence encodes CASSLNSILNTGELFF.